Listed below are T cell receptor beta chains from one sample, sequenced in a study of cytomegalovirus exposure and HLA in healthy donors. Sequencing was performed with immunoSEQ multiplex PCR; in TCRdb, only in-frame clones are kept and a portion is missing. The sample holds under 100,000 clones, around 70% seen once. The sequenced material came from PBMCs. These receptor sequences come from a woman between 45 and 65 years old in good health and CMV-seropositive. Both conserved end residues are part of each CDR3. A D gene is named only where the DNA matches it firmly. Some rows have no size entry. The others give once, few or many, or a class for an expanded clone.

clone_size	v_call	d_call	j_call	cdr3_nt	cdr3_aa
-	TRBV6-4	TRBD1	TRBJ2-5	TGTGCCACTAGGGGGCGTTGGGAGACCCAGTACTTC	CATRGRWETQYF
-	TRBV18	TRBD1	TRBJ2-3	TGTGCCAGCTCACCACCGACAGGGACAGATACGCAGTATTTT	CASSPPTGTDTQYF
-	TRBV5-1	TRBD2	TRBJ2-1	TGCGCCAGCAGCTTGGCCAGCGGGGACTATGATGAGCAGTTCTTC	CASSLASGDYDEQFF
-	TRBV11-2	-	TRBJ2-2	TGTGCCAGCAGCTCCAAGATTCGGCGGGCCGGGGAGCTGTTTTTT	CASSSKIRRAGELFF
-	TRBV6-1	-	TRBJ2-1	TGTGCCAGCAGCGTACAGGGCCGGTCCTACAATGAGCAGTTCTTC	CASSVQGRSYNEQFF
few	TRBV2	-	TRBJ1-5	TGTGCCAGTGGAAGCGGGATGGGCAATCAGCCCCAGCATTTT	CASGSGMGNQPQHF
few	TRBV19	TRBD2	TRBJ2-3	TGTGCCAGTACCGAAAACCCGGGACTAGCGAGGGATACGCAGTATTTT	CASTENPGLARDTQYF
few	TRBV4-3	-	TRBJ2-7	TGCGCCAGCAGCCAAGATTCGGCCAGGGGAACCTACGAGCAGTACTTC	CASSQDSARGTYEQYF
-	TRBV28	-	TRBJ1-5	TGTGCCAGCAACCCGCTGGGGGGTAGCAATCAGCCCCAGCATTTT	CASNPLGGSNQPQHF
few	TRBV29-1	-	TRBJ2-3	TGCAGCGTTGATTCAACCGGGAGTCTCTCCGATACGCAGTATTTT	CSVDSTGSLSDTQYF
-	TRBV7-2	-	TRBJ2-3	TGTGCCAGCAGCAAAGGCGGAGAGGGACATAGCACAGATACGCAGTATTTT	CASSKGGEGHSTDTQYF
-	TRBV7-9	-	TRBJ2-3	TGTGCCAGCAGCCACCCCCAAGCGGAGGGCACAGATACGCAGTATTTT	CASSHPQAEGTDTQYF
-	TRBV7-9	-	TRBJ1-4	TGTTCCAGCAGCCTAACCTCAACTGCCCCCATTTTT	CSSSLTSTAPIF
-	TRBV18	TRBD1	TRBJ2-5	TGTGCCAGCTCACCACTGGGGACAGGGAGAGAGCAGTACTTC	CASSPLGTGREQYF
-	TRBV12-2	-	TRBJ2-1	TGTGCAAGTCACCCATGGACTAGCGGGTTTCTCAATGAGCAGTTCTTC	CASHPWTSGFLNEQFF
hyperexpanded	TRBV25-1	-	TRBJ1-1	TGTGCCAGCAGTCCAAGGGGGACTGAAGCTTTCTTT	CASSPRGTEAFF
-	TRBV28	-	TRBJ1-1	TGTGCCAGCAGTTTCCCTCGAGGGAGCTTAAACACTGAAGCTTTCTTT	CASSFPRGSLNTEAFF
-	TRBV11-3	TRBD2	TRBJ2-5	TGTGCCAGCAGCGACAGGACTAGCGGGCAAGAGACCCAGTACTTC	CASSDRTSGQETQYF
-	TRBV5-6	TRBD1	TRBJ2-3	TGTGCCAGCAGCTTGGTTCCGGGGACAGACCCCACAGATACGCAGTATTTT	CASSLVPGTDPTDTQYF
once	TRBV7-3	TRBD1	TRBJ1-1	TGTGCCAGCAACTTAAGAGGGGGCAGGAACACTGAAGCTTTCTTT	CASNLRGGRNTEAFF
few	TRBV15	-	TRBJ2-6	TGTGCCACCAGCAGAGACTTTGAGGGGGCCAACGTCCTGACTTTC	CATSRDFEGANVLTF
few	TRBV28	-	TRBJ1-6	TGTGCCAGCAGTTTGAATGCGGGGGGAGAATCTAATTCACCCCTCCACTTT	CASSLNAGGESNSPLHF
-	TRBV18	TRBD2	TRBJ2-7	TGTGCCAGCTCGTCAACCGGGACTAGAAACTACGAGCAGTACTTC	CASSSTGTRNYEQYF
-	TRBV5-1	TRBD1	TRBJ2-3	TGCGCCAGCAGCTCGGTAAAAACAGGGGCCCCCACAGATACGCAGTATTTT	CASSSVKTGAPTDTQYF
-	TRBV7-2	TRBD2	TRBJ2-1	TGTGCCAGCAGCTTAGTTAGCACTAGCGGCAATGAGCAGTTCTTC	CASSLVSTSGNEQFF
-	TRBV7-6	TRBD1	TRBJ1-5	TGTGCCAGCAGCAGGGGACAGAGACATAGCACTCAGCCCCAGCATTTT	CASSRGQRHSTQPQHF
-	TRBV27	-	TRBJ2-5	TGTGCCAGCAGCCCGTGGGCTCAAGAGACCCAGTACTTC	CASSPWAQETQYF
-	TRBV28	-	TRBJ1-4	TGTGCCAGCAGGGCGGGGGGAACTAGCGAAAAACTGTTTTTT	CASRAGGTSEKLFF
-	TRBV27	TRBD1	TRBJ2-5	TGTGCCAGCAGTCCCCCGACAGGGAAGTACCAAGAGACCCAGTACTTC	CASSPPTGKYQETQYF
-	TRBV5-5	TRBD2	TRBJ2-5	TGTGCCAGCAGCCGAGGGGCGGGAGGGCAAGAGACCCAGTACTTC	CASSRGAGGQETQYF
once	TRBV6-1	-	TRBJ2-5	TGTGCCAGCAGTGAATGGGACACCCCGTACCAAGAGACCCAGTACTTC	CASSEWDTPYQETQYF
few	TRBV19	-	TRBJ1-5	TGTGCCAGTAGTCTCGCAGGGGCTAGCAATCAGCCCCAGCATTTT	CASSLAGASNQPQHF
-	TRBV6-1	-	TRBJ1-2	TGTGCCAGCTCCCGTTCGGGGAAAAATGCCTATGGCTACACCTTC	CASSRSGKNAYGYTF
-	TRBV19	-	TRBJ1-6	TGTGCCAGCAAGTTAAACACGGGTTCACCCCTCCACTTT	CASKLNTGSPLHF
-	TRBV19	TRBD1	TRBJ2-7	TGTGCCACCGAGGACAGGGTAAGCTACGAGCAGTACTTC	CATEDRVSYEQYF
-	TRBV7-2	TRBD1	TRBJ2-1	TGTGCCAGCAGCACAGACAGGGCCTACAATGAGCAGTTCTTC	CASSTDRAYNEQFF
once	TRBV4-1	-	TRBJ1-2	TGCGCCAGCAGCCTTCGGGGCCAGGGGGGCTACACCTTC	CASSLRGQGGYTF
-	TRBV27	TRBD1	TRBJ2-4	TGTGCCAGCAGTACCATCAGGGGGGCCAAAAACATTCAGTACTTC	CASSTIRGAKNIQYF
-	TRBV9	TRBD1	TRBJ1-4	TGTGCCAGCAGCACCCTGACAGGGGACAATGAAAAACTGTTTTTT	CASSTLTGDNEKLFF
-	TRBV7-2	-	TRBJ2-7	TGTGCCAGCACCGTTGGGGACTCTGGTCTCGAGCAGTACTTC	CASTVGDSGLEQYF
once	TRBV11-2	TRBD1	TRBJ1-2	TGTGCCAGCAGCTTAACCGACAGGGGGCATGGCTACACCTTC	CASSLTDRGHGYTF
-	TRBV2	TRBD1	TRBJ1-1	TGTGCCAGCAGTCGACAGGGCCACACTGAAGCTTTCTTT	CASSRQGHTEAFF
-	TRBV6-6	-	TRBJ2-4	TGTGCCAGCAGTTACCCGCGGGACTGGCGGAAAAACATTCAGTACTTC	CASSYPRDWRKNIQYF
-	TRBV6-1	-	TRBJ2-1	TGTGCCAGCAGGCCCAGAAGGGGAGGCAATGAGCAGTTCTTC	CASRPRRGGNEQFF
-	TRBV7-7	-	TRBJ1-4	TGTGCCAGCAGCCCAGATAGAGGGCCGGGGGAAAAACTGTTTTTT	CASSPDRGPGEKLFF
-	TRBV5-6	TRBD1	TRBJ1-4	TGTGCCAGCAGCCCGACAGGGTCAACTAATGAAAAACTGTTTTTT	CASSPTGSTNEKLFF
once	TRBV15	-	TRBJ2-7	TGTGCCACCAGCAGAGATAGGGGTCCATACGAGCAGTACTTC	CATSRDRGPYEQYF
-	TRBV4-1	-	TRBJ1-4	TGCGCCAGCAGCCAAGTGCAAGGGGTAGGAGAAAAACTGTTTTTT	CASSQVQGVGEKLFF
few	TRBV30	-	TRBJ2-7	TGTGCCTGGAGTCCCCCCCTCGGGGGAGGCGTGGTCGAGCAGTACTTC	CAWSPPLGGGVVEQYF
-	TRBV5-6	TRBD1	TRBJ2-7	TGTGCCAGCAGCTCCGGGACAGGGGGCACCTACGAGCAGTACTTC	CASSSGTGGTYEQYF
-	TRBV9	-	TRBJ1-2	TGTGCCAGCAGCGCCGGAGAGGGCTCATCTAACTATGGCTACACCTTC	CASSAGEGSSNYGYTF